A selection of T cell receptor beta chains follows, all from one sample in a study of T-cell memory formation after mild COVID-19. Via MiXCR, TCRdb re-called the 5' RACE reads, giving one row per CDR3 protein. Among tens of thousands of distinct CDR3 sequences, more than 7% were seen once, and the ten largest hold approximately 1.5%. The sequenced sample consisted of PBMCs or a T cell subset sorted from them (not recorded which). These TCRs come from a man between 18 and 35 years old who had mild COVID-19 (a few samples of this study predate the infection). Cell type and time point are not known. Both conserved end residues are part of each CDR3. Each record gives: D gene, V gene, clone size, CDR3 length, J gene, CDR3 DNA, CDR3 protein. The D gene is left open where the match is weak. Clone size is stated in some rows and not others, as once, few, many or a class when expanded.

NA	TRBV4-3	NA	15	TRBJ2-3	TGCGCCAGCAGCTCCGGTCGGGGGTACACAGATACGCAGTATTTT	CASSSGRGYTDTQYF
TRBD1	TRBV5-1	NA	16	TRBJ2-5	TGCGCCAGCGCGCCCTCGACCGGGACAGGACAAGAGACCCAGTACTTC	CASAPSTGTGQETQYF
NA	TRBV5-1	many	14	TRBJ2-2	TGCGCCAGCAGCTTGACCCAGGAGACCGGGGAGCTGTTTTTT	CASSLTQETGELFF
NA	TRBV5-6	NA	16	TRBJ1-6	TGTGCCAGCAGCTTTCCCACGACCGATGAGAATTCACCCCTCCACTTT	CASSFPTTDENSPLHF
NA	TRBV28	NA	11	TRBJ1-2	TGTGCCAGCAGTATCTTCGGAAGCTACACCTTC	CASSIFGSYTF
NA	TRBV4-1	many	13	TRBJ2-5	TGCGCCAGCAGCGTTATCGAGCAAGAGACCCAGTACTTC	CASSVIEQETQYF
NA	TRBV11-2	NA	15	TRBJ2-3	TGTGCCAGCAGCTTACTCCCTACTAGCACAGATACGCAGTATTTT	CASSLLPTSTDTQYF
TRBD2	TRBV7-7	few	14	TRBJ2-1	TGTGCCAGCAGTCCCGGACTCCCGGGAGGTGAGCAGTTCTTC	CASSPGLPGGEQFF
NA	TRBV5-1	many	11	TRBJ2-7	TGCGCCAGCAGCTCCAGGGGTGAGCAGTACTTC	CASSSRGEQYF
NA	TRBV5-1	few	11	TRBJ2-3	TGCGCCAGCAGCTTGGAAGGAGCGCAGTATTTT	CASSLEGAQYF
NA	TRBV19	many	15	TRBJ2-4	TGTGCCAGTAGTATCACAGCGGGCGCCGGGGGCATTCAGTACTTC	CASSITAGAGGIQYF
NA	TRBV7-2	few	13	TRBJ1-1	TGTGCCAGCAGCCCAGGTCCTAACAGAGAAGCTTTCTTT	CASSPGPNREAFF
TRBD1	TRBV5-1	many	14	TRBJ2-1	TGCGCCTCCAAAAGGGGGACAGCATACAATGAGCAGTTCTTC	CASKRGTAYNEQFF
NA	TRBV11-3	few	16	TRBJ2-3	TGTGCCAGCAGCCCCCAGGGGCAGGGAATCACAGATACGCAGTATTTT	CASSPQGQGITDTQYF
NA	TRBV5-6	many	12	TRBJ2-5	TGTGCCAGCAGCTTATCGAGAGAGACCCAGTACTTC	CASSLSRETQYF
NA	TRBV19	few	13	TRBJ1-1	TGTGCCAGTAGTATTGTGGGTGGCACTGAAGCTTTCTTT	CASSIVGGTEAFF
TRBD2	TRBV4-2	NA	17	TRBJ2-1	TGTGCCAGCAGCCCAACGACTAGCGGGGCTCTAGGAGATGAGCAGTTCTTC	CASSPTTSGALGDEQFF
TRBD2	TRBV4-1	many	14	TRBJ2-3	TGCGCCAGCAGCGCAAGCGGGGTAGGAGATACGCAGTATTTT	CASSASGVGDTQYF
NA	TRBV15	NA	14	TRBJ1-2	TGTGCCACCAGCAGAGATGTAAGGGGGGACGGCTACACCTTC	CATSRDVRGDGYTF
TRBD1	TRBV5-1	NA	14	TRBJ2-7	TGCGCCAGCAGCGGAACCGGGACAGGGGGTGAGCAGTACTTC	CASSGTGTGGEQYF
NA	TRBV4-3	few	15	TRBJ2-7	TGCGCCAGCAGCCAAGATACTACAGGCTCCTACGAGCAGTACTTC	CASSQDTTGSYEQYF
NA	TRBV4-3	many	17	TRBJ2-2	TGCGCCAGCAGCCAATCCGCCTCTCCGAGGTCCCCCGGGGAGCTGTTTTTT	CASSQSASPRSPGELFF
TRBD1	TRBV5-1	NA	14	TRBJ1-1	TGCGCCAGCAGCCGAAGGGACAGTCCGGGGAGAGCTTTCTTT	CASSRRDSPGRAFF
NA	TRBV20-1	NA	13	TRBJ2-7	TGCAGTGCTGGTCCGGGGTCCCCTCTCGAGCAGTACTTC	CSAGPGSPLEQYF
TRBD2	TRBV5-1	few	16	TRBJ2-1	TGCGCCAGCAGCTCAAACAGCGGGGGCTCCTACAATGAGCAGTTCTTC	CASSSNSGGSYNEQFF
NA	TRBV7-3	few	12	TRBJ2-7	TGTGCCAGCAGGAGCGGACCCGGGGAGCAGTACTTC	CASRSGPGEQYF
NA	TRBV5-5	few	14	TRBJ2-7	TGTGCCAGCAGCTTGGGGCCGGGACCCTACGAGCAGTACTTC	CASSLGPGPYEQYF
NA	TRBV7-2	many	16	TRBJ2-2	TGTGCCAGCAGCCGAACAGGGACAAGGAACACCGGGGAGCTGTTTTTT	CASSRTGTRNTGELFF
NA	TRBV5-1	many	15	TRBJ2-2	TGCGCCAGCAGCTTGGGAATCGCGAACACCGGGGAGCTGTTTTTT	CASSLGIANTGELFF
TRBD1	TRBV7-9	NA	15	TRBJ2-3	TGTGCCAGCAGCGATATAACAGGGGTCCCAGATACGCAGTATTTT	CASSDITGVPDTQYF
NA	TRBV29-1	few	11	TRBJ2-3	TGCAGCGGGGGCAGCTTTGATACGCAGTATTTT	CSGGSFDTQYF
NA	TRBV4-1	many	13	TRBJ2-2	TGCGCCTCACGGGGACTCAACACCGGGGAGCTGTTTTTT	CASRGLNTGELFF
TRBD2	TRBV19	NA	18	TRBJ2-1	TGTGCCCCGAGCCCCCAGCGGGGGGGACAAAGCTCCTACACTGAGCAGTTCTTC	CAPSPQRGGQSSYTEQFF
NA	TRBV7-2	NA	15	TRBJ2-1	TGTGCCAGCAGCTTAGTGGCGGGCCCCGGGGTAGAGCAGTTCTTC	CASSLVAGPGVEQFF
NA	TRBV12-3/TRBV12-4	NA	13	TRBJ2-2	TGTGCCAGCAGGATAGATCAGCCCGGGGAGCTGTTTTTT	CASRIDQPGELFF
NA	TRBV14	few	13	TRBJ1-1	TGTGCCAGCAGCGGGGCAGCGAGCACTGAAGCTTTCTTT	CASSGAASTEAFF
NA	TRBV7-8	many	17	TRBJ1-6	TGTGCCAGCAGCTTACTACAGCCAGATGCCTATAATTCACCCCTCCACTTT	CASSLLQPDAYNSPLHF
NA	TRBV3-1	few	16	TRBJ2-2	TGTGCCAGCAGCCAAGTTTCAGGGGACGTCACCGGGGAGCTGTTTTTT	CASSQVSGDVTGELFF
NA	TRBV5-1	few	15	TRBJ1-1	TGCGCCAGCAGCTCCCAGGGGAATGAGGGCACTGAAGCTTTCTTT	CASSSQGNEGTEAFF
NA	TRBV7-2	few	13	TRBJ1-2	TGTGCCAGCAGCCCCAGGGATAGCTATGGCTACACCTTC	CASSPRDSYGYTF
NA	TRBV7-8	few	13	TRBJ1-5	TGTGCCAGCAGCTCCTCCAGCTTGCAGCCCCAGCATTTT	CASSSSSLQPQHF
NA	TRBV19	NA	14	TRBJ2-1	TGTGCCAGTAGGTGGGGGGGCTCGAGAGGGGAGCAGTTCTTC	CASRWGGSRGEQFF
NA	TRBV2	NA	13	TRBJ2-5	TGTGCCAGCAGTGAACGAGGGTCGGAGACCCAGTACTTC	CASSERGSETQYF
NA	TRBV15	many	11	TRBJ2-3	TGTGCCACCAGCAGCTTAACCGCGCAGTATTTT	CATSSLTAQYF
NA	TRBV20-1	many	14	TRBJ2-5	TGCAGTGCTAGAGAGGTGCGGGGCCAAGAGACCCAGTACTTC	CSAREVRGQETQYF
NA	TRBV7-3	NA	13	TRBJ2-1	TGTGCCAGCAGCTCGAACACGGACAATGAGCAGTTCTTC	CASSSNTDNEQFF
NA	TRBV20-1	few	16	TRBJ2-3	TGCAGTGCTAGAGTCCCCCAGGGTTTCGAGGGAGATACGCAGTATTTT	CSARVPQGFEGDTQYF
NA	TRBV11-2	NA	13	TRBJ1-1	TGTGCCAGCAGCTTAGACCGGGTTGCTGAAGCTTTCTTT	CASSLDRVAEAFF
NA	TRBV5-1	few	15	TRBJ2-1	TGCGCCAGCAGTCCTAATAGCGGCTCCTACAATGAGCAGTTCTTC	CASSPNSGSYNEQFF
TRBD1	TRBV7-9	NA	16	TRBJ2-1	TGTGCCAGCAGCCATCGACAGGGGCCGTCCTACAATGAGCAGTTCTTC	CASSHRQGPSYNEQFF
TRBD1	TRBV28	few	13	TRBJ1-6	TGTGCCAGCGGCACAGGGGCACTTGGACCCCTCCACTTT	CASGTGALGPLHF
NA	TRBV5-1	many	12	TRBJ1-1	TGCGCCAGCAGCTTGGAGGGTGTCGGAGCTTTCTTT	CASSLEGVGAFF
NA	TRBV29-1	NA	13	TRBJ2-4	TGCAGCGTTGAATTTGCGGCGGCCGGCATTCAGTACTTC	CSVEFAAAGIQYF
NA	TRBV19	NA	15	TRBJ2-3	TGTGCCAGTACTCTCGGGGAAGCGAGGACAGATACGCAGTATTTT	CASTLGEARTDTQYF